One and the same sample provided the 4 T cell receptor beta chains below, sequenced in a study of CD8 T cells in ankylosing spondylitis (dated by TCRdb to about 2017). The method was 5' RACE. TCRdb lists the instrument as Illumina HiSeq 2500. TCRdb reran the public reads through fastp at Q25 and MiXCR, keeping productive beta chains. CDR3 protein sequences are deduplicated, and each keeps its most common genes and DNA. This sample gives about 340,000 distinct CDR3 sequences in total; around 7.6% of them show up just once. About 14% of the sample goes to the ten largest clones. On the study overall, not on this receptor specifically: Blood from ankylosing spondylitis patients appeared to be characterized by a TCR beta motif composed of about 8 highly homologous amino acid variants.

These receptors have no known antigen. The sequencing input was blood, either unsorted or a sorted T cell fraction (not recorded which). Source of these receptors: a male donor with ankylosing spondylitis.

In its sample, this clonotype was seen a few times. The chain couples TRBV6-5 to TRBJ2-1, with D perhaps matching TRBD2 (5 bases). The CDR3 is made up of 15 amino acids. Germline CDR1 and CDR2: MNHEY and SVGAGI. The ends were cut back, 0 bases at V and 8 bases at J, with 14 bases in the middle. The DNA of the CDR3 is TGTGCCAGCAGTTACTCGCCTAGCCGCTGGGATGAGCAGTTCTTC. The encoded protein is CASSYSPSRWDEQFF.

The V call is TRBV19, the J call TRBJ2-7, with D unclear. The CDR3 extends over 13 amino acids. Germline V gives CDR1 LNHDA, CDR2 SQIVND (reference sequence). Between the trimmed V and J ends, which lost 3 bases and 4 bases, there was a span of 10 bases. The CDR3 sequence is CASSISAGYEQYF. CDR3 bases: TGTGCCAGTAGTATTTCGGCAGGATACGAGCAGTACTTC. Drawing the rest from reference TRBV19 and TRBJ2-7, the complete variable domain is DGGITQSPKYLFRKEGQNVTLSCEQNLNHDAMYWYRQDPGQGLRLIYYSQIVNDFQKGDIAEGYSVSREKKESFPLTVTSAQKNPTAFYLCASSISAGYEQYFGPGTRLTVT.

In its sample, this clonotype was seen a few times. The V gene is TRBV4-1, the J gene TRBJ2-5; D may be TRBD2 (6 bases). The CDR3 runs 13 residues. The ends were cut back, 0 bases at V and 7 bases at J, with 9 bases in the middle. The V gene's germline CDR1 is MGHRA and CDR2 YSYEKL. Here the CDR3 reads CASSQDPAGTQYF. Here the CDR3 DNA reads TGCGCCAGCAGCCAAGATCCAGCGGGGACCCAGTACTTC.

Only a few counts were recorded for this clonotype. The chain employs TRBV20-1 and TRBJ2-5; D perhaps matches TRBD1 (6 bases). V lost 0 bases, J lost 5 bases, and 13 bases lay in between. The CDR3 spans 14 residues. CDR1 and CDR2 from the germline V gene are DFQATT and SNEGSKA (reference sequence). In DNA, the CDR3 is TGCAGTGCTAGAGAACCAGGGGTAGGGGAGACCCAGTACTTC. Its translation: CSAREPGVGETQYF.